The following is a TCR beta chain sequence with its context. Its antigen is not known. Healthy individuals of Caucasian origin from Russia, aged 6 to 90, served as donors. Extraction of total RNA produced a minimum of 5.5 micrograms from each sample. Germline V CDR1 and CDR2: LGHNA, YNFKEQ. This CDR3 is built from 15 residues. V lost 2 bases, J lost 11 bases, and 21 bases lay in between. The data were taken from a study of blood T cells in healthy people across ages. Using a J-beta primer mix together with a sample-barcoded 5' primer, a second PCR was run for roughly 6 to 12 cycles. Sequencing of every sample gave 2.5 million or more CDR3-containing paired-end reads. MiXCR, applied by TCRdb to the 5' RACE reads, yields one record per CDR3 protein. The data show 1.2 million to 1.5 million distinct CDR3 sequences, roughly 45% seen once. The study's findings and limits: TCR beta diversity correlated strongly with naive T cell percentage.

Sequencing was carried out using blood. The rearrangement joins TRBV4-2 to TRBJ2-5, with D perhaps TRBD2 (6 bases). This TCR derives from a woman under 30 in good health. The CDR3 nucleotides read TGTGCCAGCAGCCAATTTGTGACGGGAGAGCATGAGCAGTACTTC. Translating gives CASSQFVTGEHEQYF.